This T cell receptor beta chain was profiled in a study of blood T cell repertoires in COVID-19. Background on the study: Two negative PCRs, clearance, or symptom resolution were required of recovered Cohort 3 donors. Collection of acute and convalescent COVID-19 samples took place in the United States, Italy and Spain.

Participants spanned ages about 18 to 95 years and resided in 20 to 25 US areas. In the authors' methods: Reference gene primer amplification in the assay estimated nucleated cell counts. Repertoires were generated with immunoSEQ multiplex PCR, while TCRdb's copy carries only in-frame clones and drops some. V, J and clone size were drawn from that table, and D and trimming were deduced from the DNA. The table lists more than 200,000 clones, around nine tenths of them singletons. The sequence came from a man aged 25-45 years in a cohort exposed to, infected with or recovered from COVID-19 (not recorded which). The sequenced sample consisted of PBMCs or T cells enriched from blood (not recorded which).

In DNA, the CDR3 is TGCAGTGCTAGTTCAGCGGGAGTAAGGTATGAGCAGTTCTTC. Translating gives CSASSAGVRYEQFF. J is TRBJ2-1 and V is TRBV20-1, with 8 positions matching TRBD2. Trimming at V came to 3 bases and at J to 8 bases, leaving 9 bases not matched to a gene. The CDR3 runs to 14 residues. Germline V gene data show CDR1 as DFQATT and CDR2 as SNEGSKA (reference sequence).